The 21 T cell receptor beta chains reported below all come from one sample, sequenced in a study of Graves' ophthalmopathy and Graves' hyperthyroidism. Using RNA transcripts, the TCR beta CDR3 regions were amplified. Second-round multiplex PCR came after first-round RT-PCR with HTBI primers. TCRdb reprocessed the multiplex PCR reads with MiXCR, giving one entry per CDR3 protein. This table has about 480,000 distinct CDR3 sequences, under 15% appearing once. Sequencing was carried out using blood. The source of these receptors is a woman in her twenties or thirties with Graves' ophthalmopathy.

The V and J genes are TRBV5-1 and TRBJ2-7; 7 bases align to TRBD2. This CDR3 has 14 residues. With V trimmed by 5 bases and J by 4 bases, 9 bases remained unmatched. Germline V gene lookup returns CDR1 SGHRS and CDR2 YFSETQ. The DNA for the CDR3 is TGCGCCAGCAGAAGAGAACTAGCGCCATACGAGCAGTACTTC. It specifies CASRRELAPYEQYF.

Many counts were recorded for this clonotype. This rearrangement joins TRBV6-5 to TRBJ2-7; the match to TRBD2 covers 14 bases. This CDR3 spans 15 amino acids. CDR1 MNHEY and CDR2 SVGAGI come from the germline V gene. V gave up 6 bases and J gave up 6 bases; unmatched junction bases: 7. CDR3 sequence (DNA): TGTGCCAGCAGCCCTGGGACTAGCGGGAGTCGCGAGCAGTACTTC. Its translation: CASSPGTSGSREQYF.

Only a few counts were recorded for this clonotype. The chain recombines TRBV18 with TRBJ2-5; TRBD2 is a possible D gene (5 bases). This CDR3 has 14 amino acids. Trimming cost V 6 bases and J 5 bases, with 16 bases left between them. Per the germline V gene, CDR1 is KGHSH and CDR2 is LQKENI. The CDR3 sequence: CASSPVRTGETQYF. Here the CDR3 DNA reads TGTGCCAGCTCGCCTGTCCGGACGGGGGAGACCCAGTACTTC.

This clonotype was detected ten times or more. This rearrangement joins TRBV30 to TRBJ1-5; D uncertain. Trimming took 7 bases from V and 0 from J, leaving 10 bases between them. Germline CDR1 reads GTSNPN; CDR2 reads SVGIG (reference sequence). The CDR3 loop spans 13 amino acids. CDR3 region: CAFQRDSNQPQHF. The CDR3 DNA sequence: TGTGCCTTTCAGAGGGATAGCAATCAGCCCCAGCATTTT. The complete variable domain, with remaining parts taken from reference TRBV30 and TRBJ1-5, reads SQTIHQWPATLVQPVGSPLSLECTVEGTSNPNLYWYRQAAGRGLQLLFYSVGIGQISSEVPQNLSASRPQDRQFILSSKKLLLSDSGFYLCAFQRDSNQPQHFGDGTRLSIL.

This clonotype was recorded many times. V usage is TRBV10-2 and J usage is TRBJ1-5; weak D call: TRBD1 (5 bases). Trimming stripped 8 bases from V and 7 bases from J, with 15 bases between. Germline CDR1 is WSHSY and CDR2 is SAAADI. This CDR3 is 13 amino acids long. The CDR3 DNA reads TGCGCCAGCGAAGTCGGGGCAGGGCAGCCCCAGCATTTT. Residues: CASEVGAGQPQHF.

A note on this clonotype: A much larger clone differs from this one at a single base, so this may be a read error. The J gene is TRBJ1-1, the V gene TRBV28; D gene ambiguous. V dropped 10 bases and J dropped 4 bases, with 13 bases sitting between them. The V gene's germline CDR1 is MDHEN and CDR2 SYDVKM. This CDR3 is built from 12 residues. CDR3 region: CATHRVITEAFF. The CDR3 DNA is TGTGCCACTCACCGGGTCATCACTGAAGCTTTCTTT. Supplemented by reference TRBV28 and TRBJ1-1, the full variable domain reads DVKVTQSSRYLVKRTGEKVFLECVQDMDHENMFWYRQDPGLGLRLIYFSYDVKMKEKGDIPEGYSVSREKKERFSLILESASTNQTSMYLCATHRVITEAFFGQGTRLTVV.

This clonotype came up many times. CDR3 region: CASSLRVGQPQHF. In DNA form, the CDR3 reads TGTGCCAGCAGTTTAAGGGTGGGGCAGCCCCAGCATTTT. J is TRBJ1-5 and V is TRBV12-3 or TRBV12-4, with D unclear. This CDR3 contains 13 residues. Trimming cost V 2 bases and J 7 bases, with 9 bases left between them.

This clonotype was counted many times. The chain is built from TRBV5-1 and TRBJ1-2, with 9 bases that match TRBD1. The V gene end was trimmed by 2 bases and the J gene end by 5 bases; junction bases not matched to a gene: 7. The V gene's germline CDR1 is SGHRS and CDR2 YFSETQ. This CDR3 is built from 15 residues. The CDR3 loop is CASSLPDRGRYGYTF. The CDR3 DNA sequence: TGCGCCAGCAGCTTACCGGACAGGGGTCGATATGGCTACACCTTC.

This clonotype was detected ten times or more. CDR3 region: CASSLSKSGANVLTF. The CDR3, as DNA: TGTGCCAGCAGTTTATCCAAATCTGGGGCCAACGTCCTGACTTTC. V is TRBV27 and J is TRBJ2-6, with no clear D. The V and J ends lost 0 bases and 1 base respectively, with 4 bases between them. The CDR3 sequence is 15 residues long. Germline lookup yields CDR1 MNHEY and CDR2 SMNVEV (reference sequence).

This clonotype was seen ten or more times. J is TRBJ2-7 and V is TRBV12-3 or TRBV12-4, with a possible D match to TRBD1 (5 bases). This CDR3 contains 15 residues. The V and J ends lost 2 bases and 6 bases respectively, with 17 bases between them. CDR3 DNA sequence: TGTGCCAGCAGTTTAAGGCCAAGGGGATTTGCCGAGCAGTACTTC. This gives the protein CASSLRPRGFAEQYF.

This clonotype has a count of ten or more. The CDR3 DNA sequence: TGCGCCAGCAGCCAAGAAACAGGGGGCGCTTTCTATGGCTACACCTTC. This codes for CASSQETGGAFYGYTF. The chain couples TRBV4-1 to TRBJ1-2; 9 bases map to TRBD1. Per germline, CDR1 MGHRA and CDR2 YSYEKL. V was pared by 0 bases and J by 4 bases, with 6 bases of the junction left unmatched. The CDR3 totals 16 residues.

The chain combines TRBV5-1 with TRBJ1-2, with a weak D call TRBD1 (6 bases). V lost 4 bases to trimming and J lost 3 bases, with 19 bases between them. CDR1 and CDR2 from the germline V gene are SGHRS and YFSETQ. The CDR3 is 16 residues long. This CDR3 is CASSHGQSRDHYGYTF. In nucleotides, the CDR3 is TGCGCCAGCAGCCACGGACAGAGCCGGGACCACTATGGCTACACCTTC.

This clonotype was observed many times. The chain joins TRBV10-3 to TRBJ1-5; TRBD1 matches 9 bases. Germline loops: CDR1 ENHRY, CDR2 SYGVKD. This CDR3 region has 13 residues. J gave up 4 bases and V 11 bases, and 6 bases lay outside the gene matches. The chain's CDR3 is CAAGQGQNQPQHF. CDR3 DNA sequence: TGTGCCGCAGGACAGGGGCAGAATCAGCCCCAGCATTTT.

This clonotype was seen many times. This rearrangement joins TRBV24-1 to TRBJ2-2, with D perhaps matching TRBD1 (5 bases). V was trimmed by 7 bases and J by 5 bases, leaving 13 bases between them. Germline-derived CDR1 and CDR2 are KGHDR and SFDVKD. The CDR3 extends over 14 amino acids. CDR3 nucleotides: TGTGCCACCAGCCAACAGGCAGCTACCGGGGAGCTGTTTTTT. Amino acid sequence: CATSQQAATGELFF.

This clonotype was seen ten or more times. The V gene is TRBV11-2, the J gene TRBJ2-5; TRBD1 matches at 10 bases. CDR1 SGHAT and CDR2 FQNNGV come from the germline V gene. The CDR3 length is 20 residues. The V and J ends lost 3 bases and 4 bases, in that order; junction bases with no gene match: 20. CDR3 in DNA: TGTGCCAGCAGCTTGAGGAGACAGGGGGCGAGATTTACAAGGGGAGAGACCCAGTACTTC. As protein: CASSLRRQGARFTRGETQYF. The full variable domain, in which reference TRBV11-2 and TRBJ2-5 provide the parts outside the CDR3, is EAGVAQSPRYKIIEKRQSVAFWCNPISGHATLYWYQQILGQGPKLLIQFQNNGVVDDSQLPKDRFSAERLKGVDSTLKIQPAKLEDSAVYLCASSLRRQGARFTRGETQYFGPGTRLLVL.

The chain employs TRBV27 and TRBJ2-5; TRBD1 might be the D (6 bases). The CDR3 has 14 amino acids. Trimming left V 4 bases short and J 1 base short, with 10 bases between. Germline V gene lookup returns CDR1 MNHEY and CDR2 SMNVEV (reference sequence). In DNA, the CDR3 is TGTGCCAGCAGTTCCCCGGACAGCCAAGAGACCCAGTACTTC. It is translated as CASSSPDSQETQYF.

In this sample, this clonotype turned up many times. The V and J genes are TRBV11-1 and TRBJ2-7; 14 bases are shared with TRBD2. The CDR3 length is 16 residues. Germline loops: CDR1 SGHAT, CDR2 FQDESV (reference sequence). J lost 6 bases, V lost 0 bases, and 4 bases had no gene match. For the CDR3, the DNA is TGTGCCAGCAGCTTAGCGCCCGGACTAGCGGGAGGCGAGCAGTACTTC. It encodes CASSLAPGLAGGEQYF.

This clonotype was seen many times. The chain uses TRBV4-1 and TRBJ2-7, with unresolved D. The CDR3 runs 16 residues. The V end lost 3 bases, the J end lost 2 bases, and 17 bases lay between the germline ends. Germline V gene sequence: CDR1 MGHRA, CDR2 YSYEKL. This chain's CDR3 is CASSQEEAPSTYEQYF. Here the CDR3 DNA reads TGCGCCAGCAGCCAGGAAGAGGCCCCCTCTACCTACGAGCAGTACTTC.

This clonotype came up many times. The chain is built from TRBV5-1 and TRBJ2-3; D may be TRBD1 or TRBD2 (5 bases each). There are 16 residues in the CDR3. V was shortened by 1 base and J by 2 bases, with 14 bases between the two germline ends. Germline CDR1 SGHRS, CDR2 YFSETQ. The CDR3 spells CASSLWGISDTDTQYF. The CDR3 nucleotides read TGCGCCAGCAGCTTGTGGGGGATCTCTGACACAGATACGCAGTATTTT.

This clonotype was recorded many times. The chain joins TRBV14 to TRBJ1-5; TRBD1 aligns across 8 bases. The V and J ends lost 0 bases and 2 bases, in that order; junction bases with no gene match: 12. Germline CDR1 is SGHDN and CDR2 is FVKESK. The CDR3 has 19 residues. This CDR3 reads CASSQDGDRGVWCNQPQHF. The CDR3 nucleotides are TGTGCCAGCAGCCAAGATGGAGACAGGGGAGTTTGGTGCAATCAGCCCCAGCATTTT.

This clonotype was counted between two and nine times. V usage is TRBV20-1 and J usage is TRBJ2-2, with D unresolved. The CDR3 has 13 amino acids. The ends were cut back, 3 bases at V and 3 bases at J, with 8 bases in the middle. Germline assignment: CDR1 DFQATT and CDR2 SNEGSKA (reference sequence). The CDR3 spells CSASPDYTGELFF. CDR3 in DNA: TGCAGTGCTAGCCCCGACTACACCGGGGAGCTGTTTTTT.